This is a list of T cell receptor beta chains from one sample in a study of T cell repertoires in cytomegalovirus infection. TCRdb reanalysed the reads using MiXCR and keeps one entry per CDR3 protein. Here the sample spans some 940,000 distinct CDR3 sequences, approximately 31% being singletons. For these receptors, no antigen is known. Sequenced here: cultured CD8+ T cells from PBMCs, sampled from culture after CMV antigen stimulation. The receptors come from a human donor in good health (CMV status not recorded). Some clones in this sample may be carry-over from other donors' samples. Each CDR3 is given with its conserved first and last residue. Each record gives: J gene, D gene, clone size, V gene, CDR3 DNA, CDR3 protein. The D gene is left open where the match is weak. A row's size may be missing; if present it is once, few, many or a size class.

j_gene: TRBJ2-5
d_gene: -
abundance: -
v_gene: TRBV24-1
CDR3nt: TGTGCCACCAGTGATTTGGGAGAGACCCAGTACTTC
CDR3aa: CATSDLGETQYF

j_gene: TRBJ2-1
d_gene: -
abundance: -
v_gene: TRBV27
CDR3nt: TGTGCCAGCAGTTTAGAAGGAGGAACGAATGAGCAGTTCTTC
CDR3aa: CASSLEGGTNEQFF

j_gene: TRBJ1-1
d_gene: -
abundance: -
v_gene: TRBV15
CDR3nt: TGTGCCACCAGCGGTACAGGGCCCCAGGCTGAAGCTTTCTTT
CDR3aa: CATSGTGPQAEAFF

j_gene: TRBJ1-1
d_gene: TRBD1
abundance: -
v_gene: TRBV19
CDR3nt: TGTGCCAGCCTCGGCGTTAATCTAGGGACAGACTTGAACACTGAAGCTTTCTTT
CDR3aa: CASLGVNLGTDLNTEAFF

j_gene: TRBJ1-5
d_gene: TRBD1
abundance: -
v_gene: TRBV27
CDR3nt: TGTGCCAGCAGTCAACAGGGACAGGGGGCTGAAGCGCCCCAGCATTTT
CDR3aa: CASSQQGQGAEAPQHF

j_gene: TRBJ1-1
d_gene: TRBD1
abundance: few
v_gene: TRBV7-6
CDR3nt: TGTGCCAGCAGCTTATGGGAGGACAGGGGAACTGAAGCTTTCTTT
CDR3aa: CASSLWEDRGTEAFF

j_gene: TRBJ1-2
d_gene: -
abundance: once
v_gene: TRBV2
CDR3nt: TGTGCCAGCGGAGGGCTATGGTCTGAAGGGGATGGCTACACCTTC
CDR3aa: CASGGLWSEGDGYTF

j_gene: TRBJ1-5
d_gene: -
abundance: -
v_gene: TRBV27
CDR3nt: TGTGCCAGCAGTTTATCTGGACAACCCAATCAGCCCCAGCATTTT
CDR3aa: CASSLSGQPNQPQHF

j_gene: TRBJ1-2
d_gene: TRBD1
abundance: -
v_gene: TRBV19
CDR3nt: TGTGCCAGTAGTGTGACAGGGGGCGAGGATGGCTACACCTTC
CDR3aa: CASSVTGGEDGYTF

j_gene: TRBJ2-2
d_gene: TRBD1
abundance: -
v_gene: TRBV6-1
CDR3nt: TGTGCCAGCAGCGTACGGACAGGGGGAGAGACCGGGGAGCTGTTTTTT
CDR3aa: CASSVRTGGETGELFF

j_gene: TRBJ1-1
d_gene: -
abundance: -
v_gene: TRBV7-9
CDR3nt: TGTGCCAGCAGTCCACTTCGGGCGGGGGGCGACACTGAAGCTTTCTTT
CDR3aa: CASSPLRAGGDTEAFF

j_gene: TRBJ1-1
d_gene: -
abundance: few
v_gene: TRBV10-3
CDR3nt: TGTGCCATCAGTGATTTCCCCTCGTCGGGGGCGGATGAAGCTTTCTTT
CDR3aa: CAISDFPSSGADEAFF

j_gene: TRBJ2-2
d_gene: -
abundance: -
v_gene: TRBV27
CDR3nt: TGTGCCACCCGACAGAACACCGGGGAGCTGTTTTTT
CDR3aa: CATRQNTGELFF

j_gene: TRBJ2-5
d_gene: -
abundance: few
v_gene: TRBV4-1
CDR3nt: TGCGCCGGAGGGACCCCCCAAGTGGCCCAGTACTTC
CDR3aa: CAGGTPQVAQYF

j_gene: TRBJ1-1
d_gene: -
abundance: few
v_gene: TRBV18
CDR3nt: TGTGCCAGCTCCCGGGTCGGCAGCGAAGCTTTCTTT
CDR3aa: CASSRVGSEAFF

j_gene: TRBJ2-4
d_gene: -
abundance: few
v_gene: TRBV19
CDR3nt: TGTGCCTCGTGGGCGGGCAGGGGGGATTCTGCAACGTACTTC
CDR3aa: CASWAGRGDSATYF

j_gene: TRBJ2-1
d_gene: -
abundance: few
v_gene: TRBV6-2/TRBV6-3
CDR3nt: TGTGCCAGCAGTTACTCGAGGCAGAGGGAGCAGTTCTTC
CDR3aa: CASSYSRQREQFF

j_gene: TRBJ2-2
d_gene: -
abundance: -
v_gene: TRBV10-2
CDR3nt: TGCGCCAGCAGTGACTCTGAAGGGGAGCTGTTTTTT
CDR3aa: CASSDSEGELFF

j_gene: TRBJ2-5
d_gene: -
abundance: -
v_gene: TRBV4-3
CDR3nt: TGCGCCAGCAGCTACTTAGCGGAGACCCAAGAGACCCAGTACTTC
CDR3aa: CASSYLAETQETQYF

j_gene: TRBJ2-2
d_gene: -
abundance: -
v_gene: TRBV27
CDR3nt: TGTGCCAGCAGTTCCGTAGGGGGGCCGACGCCGAACACCGGGGAGCTGTTTTTT
CDR3aa: CASSSVGGPTPNTGELFF

j_gene: TRBJ2-3
d_gene: -
abundance: many
v_gene: TRBV7-8
CDR3nt: TGTGCCAGCAGCTCCCTCCTACCGGAGGGCACAGATACGCAGTATTTT
CDR3aa: CASSSLLPEGTDTQYF

j_gene: TRBJ2-5
d_gene: -
abundance: few
v_gene: TRBV7-6
CDR3nt: TGTGCCAGCAGCTTAGACGGACGGAACCAAGAGACCCAGTACTTC
CDR3aa: CASSLDGRNQETQYF

j_gene: TRBJ1-1
d_gene: -
abundance: few
v_gene: TRBV15
CDR3nt: TGTGCCACCAGCAGAGCTGGCATCCTGAACACTGAAGCTTTCTTT
CDR3aa: CATSRAGILNTEAFF

j_gene: TRBJ1-2
d_gene: TRBD1
abundance: few
v_gene: TRBV6-5
CDR3nt: TGTGCCAGCACTATTGACAGGGGCTATGGCTACACCTTC
CDR3aa: CASTIDRGYGYTF

j_gene: TRBJ2-7
d_gene: -
abundance: -
v_gene: TRBV15
CDR3nt: TGTGCCACCAGCAGAGACCCGGGAAGCTCCTACGAGCAGTACTTC
CDR3aa: CATSRDPGSSYEQYF

j_gene: TRBJ2-3
d_gene: TRBD2
abundance: few
v_gene: TRBV7-6
CDR3nt: TGTGCCAGCAGCTCGCGGGGGGCACGGGGCACAGATACGCAGTATTTT
CDR3aa: CASSSRGARGTDTQYF

j_gene: TRBJ2-1
d_gene: TRBD2
abundance: -
v_gene: TRBV13
CDR3nt: TGTGCCAGCAGCTCCAGGACTAGCGGGGGCTCGGGGAATGAGCAGTTCTTC
CDR3aa: CASSSRTSGGSGNEQFF

j_gene: TRBJ1-1
d_gene: TRBD1
abundance: few
v_gene: TRBV7-9
CDR3nt: TGTGCCAGCAGCCCGAGCAGGGGGATGAACACTGAAGCTTTCTTT
CDR3aa: CASSPSRGMNTEAFF

j_gene: TRBJ2-1
d_gene: TRBD2
abundance: -
v_gene: TRBV7-3
CDR3nt: TGTGCCAGCAGCCGGTACTCTACTAGCGGGGGAAGCGGTGAGCAGTTCTTC
CDR3aa: CASSRYSTSGGSGEQFF

j_gene: TRBJ1-2
d_gene: -
abundance: -
v_gene: TRBV5-5
CDR3nt: TGTGCCAGCAGCTTGTCGGATAGGGACGGGCATCTCTATGGCTACACCTTC
CDR3aa: CASSLSDRDGHLYGYTF

j_gene: TRBJ1-2
d_gene: -
abundance: few
v_gene: TRBV12-3/TRBV12-4
CDR3nt: TGTGCCAGCAGTTTAGCGGGAGAATCGTGGTCTTCCTTC
CDR3aa: CASSLAGESWSSF

j_gene: TRBJ2-6
d_gene: -
abundance: many
v_gene: TRBV5-4
CDR3nt: TGTGCCAGCAGGGGATCTGGGGCCAACGTCCTGACTTTC
CDR3aa: CASRGSGANVLTF

j_gene: TRBJ1-4
d_gene: -
abundance: -
v_gene: TRBV13
CDR3nt: TGTGCCAGCAGCTCGGACCGCGACAGTGAGGAAAAACTGTTTTTT
CDR3aa: CASSSDRDSEEKLFF

j_gene: TRBJ1-2
d_gene: -
abundance: -
v_gene: TRBV20-1
CDR3nt: TGCAGTGCTAGCCCCCAAGGGGAGTATGGCTACACCTTC
CDR3aa: CSASPQGEYGYTF

j_gene: TRBJ2-1
d_gene: TRBD2
abundance: -
v_gene: TRBV20-1
CDR3nt: TGCAGTGCTAGAGGGGGCCAGCGGGGATACAATGAGCAGTTCTTC
CDR3aa: CSARGGQRGYNEQFF

j_gene: TRBJ2-3
d_gene: -
abundance: -
v_gene: TRBV27
CDR3nt: TGTGCCAGCAGTCAGTGGGCAGCTTCAGATACGCAGTATTTT
CDR3aa: CASSQWAASDTQYF

j_gene: TRBJ2-2
d_gene: TRBD2
abundance: many
v_gene: TRBV7-2
CDR3nt: TGTGCCAGCAGCCCCCGGGGACTACCCGGGGAGCTGTTTTTT
CDR3aa: CASSPRGLPGELFF

j_gene: TRBJ2-2
d_gene: -
abundance: -
v_gene: TRBV12-3/TRBV12-4
CDR3nt: TGTGCCAGCAGTTGGAGCCCACGGGGCTCCCCCGGGGCCGGGGAGCTGTTTTTT
CDR3aa: CASSWSPRGSPGAGELFF

j_gene: TRBJ2-5
d_gene: -
abundance: few
v_gene: TRBV7-9
CDR3nt: TGTGCCAGCAGCTTAGGCCCGGAGTCGTTGGGGCAAGAGACCCAGTACTTC
CDR3aa: CASSLGPESLGQETQYF

j_gene: TRBJ1-2
d_gene: -
abundance: once
v_gene: TRBV25-1
CDR3nt: TGTGCCAGCAGTGAATCCATGAACATTCGGAACTATGGCTACACCTTC
CDR3aa: CASSESMNIRNYGYTF

j_gene: TRBJ1-1
d_gene: -
abundance: many
v_gene: TRBV7-8
CDR3nt: TGTGCCAGCAGCTTCCGGCCGAACACTGAAGCTTTCTTT
CDR3aa: CASSFRPNTEAFF

j_gene: TRBJ2-7
d_gene: -
abundance: -
v_gene: TRBV12-3/TRBV12-4
CDR3nt: TGTGCCAGCACCGGCCTACACTACGAGCAGTACTTC
CDR3aa: CASTGLHYEQYF

j_gene: TRBJ2-3
d_gene: TRBD2
abundance: -
v_gene: TRBV7-4
CDR3nt: TGTGCCAGCAGCCCTCGCGATGGACTAGCGGGGAAGCCAGATACGCAGTATTTT
CDR3aa: CASSPRDGLAGKPDTQYF

j_gene: TRBJ2-3
d_gene: -
abundance: few
v_gene: TRBV7-9
CDR3nt: TGTGCCAGCACAGGGAGTGGCAGCACAGATACGCAGTATTTT
CDR3aa: CASTGSGSTDTQYF

j_gene: TRBJ1-5
d_gene: -
abundance: -
v_gene: TRBV27
CDR3nt: TGTGCCAACAGTTTAAGGGGAGGGCCTCAGCCCCAGCATTTT
CDR3aa: CANSLRGGPQPQHF